A selection of T cell receptor beta chains follows, all from one sample in a study of shared clonotypes between healthy human individuals. Generated by immunoSEQ multiplex PCR, the TCRdb table keeps only in-frame clones and is missing some. The sample shows around 2.1 million clones, approximately 96% of them seen only once. The sequenced sample consisted of naive CD4+ T cells sorted from blood. The origin of the receptors is a man between 18 and 29 years old in good health. CDR3s leave out the opening cysteine and the closing phenylalanine or tryptophan. The D gene is left open where the match is weak.

v_gene: TRBV27; d_gene: NA; CDR3aa: ASSWDVQTRGNEQF
v_gene: TRBV4-1; d_gene: TRBD1; CDR3aa: ASSQVSNRGMPGNTIY
v_gene: TRBV7-3; d_gene: TRBD1; CDR3aa: ASSADRLINNEQF
v_gene: TRBV11-2; d_gene: NA; CDR3aa: ASSHVEGWAGELF
v_gene: TRBV11-2; d_gene: TRBD2; CDR3aa: ASPSSWRGGLYEQY
v_gene: TRBV5-1; d_gene: TRBD2; CDR3aa: ASSLGLAGVGETQY
v_gene: TRBV6-1; d_gene: NA; CDR3aa: ASSEGALRGNEQF
v_gene: TRBV19; d_gene: NA; CDR3aa: ASTDSLGGIGSPLH
v_gene: TRBV5-1; d_gene: TRBD1; CDR3aa: ASSGETDRGTYEQY
v_gene: TRBV4-3; d_gene: NA; CDR3aa: ASSQDRKLRDGTDTQY
v_gene: TRBV28; d_gene: NA; CDR3aa: ASSLDLGSSGANVLT
v_gene: TRBV4-1; d_gene: TRBD2; CDR3aa: ASSQETTSGGTDTQY
v_gene: TRBV20-1; d_gene: NA; CDR3aa: SAAEGIR
v_gene: TRBV11-3; d_gene: TRBD2; CDR3aa: ASSRGLNNEQF
v_gene: TRBV5-1; d_gene: NA; CDR3aa: ASSFKSGELF
v_gene: TRBV10-3; d_gene: NA; CDR3aa: AISAVGGYEQY
v_gene: TRBV5-6; d_gene: TRBD2; CDR3aa: ASSLGAGGGQETQY
v_gene: TRBV5-4; d_gene: TRBD2; CDR3aa: ASSPGGGGYEQY
v_gene: TRBV5-1; d_gene: TRBD2; CDR3aa: ASSLVAGEITDTQY
v_gene: TRBV6-1; d_gene: TRBD2; CDR3aa: ASSEAVLAGGEQF
v_gene: TRBV10-3; d_gene: NA; CDR3aa: AISESTSYEQY
v_gene: TRBV6-5; d_gene: NA; CDR3aa: ASSPGSSLNTEAF
v_gene: TRBV11-2; d_gene: NA; CDR3aa: ASSFAGANVLT
v_gene: TRBV6-6; d_gene: TRBD2; CDR3aa: ASSLLAEETQY
v_gene: TRBV10-3; d_gene: NA; CDR3aa: AITRTENTEAF
v_gene: TRBV5-1; d_gene: NA; CDR3aa: ASRRDASSYNEQF
v_gene: TRBV28; d_gene: TRBD2; CDR3aa: ASSIPSGTYEQY
v_gene: TRBV7-9; d_gene: NA; CDR3aa: ASSLQGGNEQF
v_gene: TRBV30; d_gene: TRBD1; CDR3aa: AWSRDRGQGYTEAF
v_gene: TRBV11-1; d_gene: NA; CDR3aa: ASSFVQSNTEAF
v_gene: TRBV6-6; d_gene: NA; CDR3aa: ASRSPGVQPQH
v_gene: TRBV5-4; d_gene: NA; CDR3aa: ASSLPGSGNTIY
v_gene: TRBV5-1; d_gene: TRBD2; CDR3aa: ASRLPGLAGGRGDTQY
v_gene: TRBV7-2; d_gene: NA; CDR3aa: ASSLREFAEAF
v_gene: TRBV6-1; d_gene: NA; CDR3aa: ASSEAGSSSYGYT
v_gene: TRBV9; d_gene: NA; CDR3aa: ASSVGTKPYEQY
v_gene: TRBV2; d_gene: TRBD1; CDR3aa: ASSEAQGGRQPQH
v_gene: TRBV11-3; d_gene: NA; CDR3aa: ASSLDSGEQY
v_gene: TRBV5-1; d_gene: NA; CDR3aa: ASSLEAGNQPQH
v_gene: TRBV4-1; d_gene: TRBD2; CDR3aa: ASSHAGLALIGLETQY
v_gene: TRBV9; d_gene: NA; CDR3aa: ASNQGGVGEKLF
v_gene: TRBV5-8; d_gene: TRBD2; CDR3aa: ASSAGLVKPADTQY
v_gene: TRBV27; d_gene: NA; CDR3aa: ASSLLAPSTDTQY
v_gene: TRBV10-2; d_gene: NA; CDR3aa: ASSEIGKQF